This T cell receptor beta chain comes out of a study of T cells in Graves' hyperthyroidism and ophthalmopathy (dated by TCRdb to between 2017 and 2020). Regarding the research as a whole: Peripheral blood samples were taken at the time of initial diagnosis, prior to any treatment. The roughly 100 discovery patients were randomly divided into training and test sets at a 7:3 ratio. In addition, the study compared T-cell repertoires in thyroid tissue and in blood from a handful of Graves' hyperthyroidism patients. An independent validation cohort of fewer than 20 hyperthyroidism patients and approximately 16 patients who later progressed to ophthalmopathy tested prospective prediction of ophthalmopathy. After sampling, hyperthyroidism patients received methimazole starting at 30 mg daily, and ophthalmopathy patients received high-dose intravenous methylprednisolone. According to the paper, TCR Vbeta CDR3 sequencing was carried out on over 130 peripheral blood samples, which came from some 41 ophthalmopathy, approximately 78 hyperthyroidism and approximately 17 progressor patients. TCR V-J signatures able to tell the groups apart were searched for in a discovery cohort of 90 to 100 patients, of whom over 40 had Graves' ophthalmopathy and around 57 had stable Graves' hyperthyroidism. Broad study findings and their caveats: In validation, the model predicted progression to ophthalmopathy a median of roughly 6.2 months before onset, with around 70% sensitivity and roughly 73% specificity. Sample size was not statistically predetermined, and investigators were not blinded to group allocation. Most expanded thyroid clonotypes (frequency above 0.001) were also found in blood, which suggests that blood repertoires may mirror thyroid immune responses. In cross-validation, a model built on a 13 V-J signature told ophthalmopathy apart from stable hyperthyroidism with approximately 90% sensitivity and about 81% specificity, and in testing the same model reached 80%/75%.

Via the germline V gene, CDR1 is MNHNS and CDR2 SASEGT. The V and J ends are trimmed by 4 bases and 9 bases, leaving 10 bases between them. The CDR3 contains 13 residues, cysteine and phenylalanine counted. Left in the record is the CDR3 DNA by itself, 39 bases read in frame from the first base. Amplification of TCR beta CDR3 regions was carried out from RNA transcripts. A first-round RT-PCR of the TCR CDR3 used the HTBI primer set with the Qiagen OneStep RT-PCR kit. Libraries were constructed in a second round of multiplex PCR, after which size selection and purification were performed. Libraries were sequenced paired-end with 100 bp reads on an Illumina HiSeq2000. From the authors' description of their analysis: Raw data were processed with SOAPnuke, discarding reads with adapters, uncalled bases, mean Phred below 15, or no exact constant-primer or identifier match. High-quality paired reads were merged with COPE v1.2.5, and unique nucleotide sequences were defined as clonotypes. MiTCR v1.1 was used to align clonotypes to the IMGT TRBV, TRBD and TRBJ reference segments. Only V-J combinations with frequency above 0.0001, covering 99.2% of repertoires, were analysed. A TCS score was defined as the ratio of F50 (clonal expansion) to E x V (chaos), with BLOSUM62-based TCRdist applied between CDR3 peptides within each V-J. Welch's t-statistics and random forest reduced around 510 V-J features to roughly 13, which were used in a naive Bayes classifier (R e1071). TCRdb cleaned the public reads at Q25 with fastp, built clones with MiXCR and kept in-frame beta chains. Rows with a matching CDR3 protein are joined into one entry that keeps the most common DNA and genes. The V and J calls shown here were made by TCRdb, not taken from the authors' results. For this sample there are about 420,000 distinct CDR3 sequences; about 15% appear just once. The leading ten clones occupy 7.5% to 9% of the sample.

This clonotype has only a few counts. Its antigen is unknown. No much larger clone is present one base from it, and per-base qualities are unavailable. Stable Graves' hyperthyroidism was defined as no progression to ophthalmopathy during 18 months of follow-up. Hyperthyroidism patients were newly diagnosed, with disease duration under 2 months, and aged 18 to 65 years. Exclusion was applied to patients with uncontrolled infections, other autoimmune diseases, pregnancy or lactation. Diagnoses relied on clinical symptoms, serum thyroxine and TRAb, thyroid ultrasound and orbital computed tomography. Ficoll-Paque density gradient centrifugation was used to isolate PBMCs from 8 to 10 ml of fresh peripheral blood. Total RNA was extracted with Trizol reagent, and quality was checked on an Agilent 2100 Bioanalyzer.

Rearrangement joined TRBV6-1 to TRBJ1-6; TRBD1 might be the D gene, on 6 matching bases. This TCR was sampled from a woman aged 18-30 years with Graves' hyperthyroidism. The sample was blood. The CDR3 reads CASSGGPISPLHF. The sequenced DNA is TGTGCCAGCAGTGGGGGGCCCATTTCACCCCTCCACTTT.